This T cell receptor (beta chain) derives from a study of neoadjuvant anti-PD-1 for oral cavity cancer. The overall study: Around day 43, patients without progression received a fourth nivolumab dose before surgery.

Per the germline V gene, CDR1 is SEHNR and CDR2 is FQNEAQ (reference sequence). V trimming: 1 base; J trimming: 2 bases; junction bases outside the gene matches: 2. This CDR3 region has 14 residues. TCRdb's copy holds only in-frame clones and misses some; the assay was immunoSEQ multiplex PCR. Of about 14,000 clones listed, approximately 72% were seen once; the top ten hold roughly 2.7%. The sample's time point: after neoadjuvant nivolumab, at surgical resection. PBMCs were not maintained or expanded in culture before analysis. This clonotype originated in a person aged 35 to 85 with oral cavity squamous cell carcinoma. The chain employs TRBV7-9 and TRBJ2-7, with 7 bases aligning to TRBD1. Sequenced here: PBMCs, sampled after nivolumab (anti-PD-1) treatment. The CDR3 sequence: CASSLDQGAYEQYF. CDR3 nucleotides: TGTGCCAGCAGCTTAGATCAGGGGGCCTACGAGCAGTACTTC.